A selection of T cell receptor beta chains follows, all from one sample in a study of blood T cell dynamics during melanoma immunotherapy. TCRdb keeps only in-frame clones here, not all; method: immunoSEQ multiplex PCR. This sample has over 5,500 clones, with approximately 84% found just once. Sequencing used blood, obtained from a patient treated with checkpoint blockade. Every receptor here comes from a human donor with melanoma. Some clones in this sample may be carry-over from other donors' samples. CDR3s include the opening cysteine and the closing phenylalanine or tryptophan. A D gene is named only where the DNA matches it firmly. Clone size is stated in some rows and not others, as once, few, many or a class when expanded.

>TRBV15|-|-|TRBJ1-1|15
TGTGCCACCAGCAGAGATTTAGCGCCGAACACTGAAGCTTTCTTT
CATSRDLAPNTEAFF
>TRBV5-6|TRBD2|-|TRBJ2-1|17
TGTGCCAGCAGCTTGTCACTAGCGGCTCTTCGCGGGAATGAGCAGTTCTTC
CASSLSLAALRGNEQFF
>TRBV7-2|-|once|TRBJ1-1|14
TGTGCCAGCAGCCTATCGGGGGCTGTAACTGAAGCTTTCTTT
CASSLSGAVTEAFF
>TRBV29-1|-|large|TRBJ1-2|14
TGCAGCGTTGTACAGGGAGAACGTATCTATGGCTACACCTTC
CSVVQGERIYGYTF
>TRBV5-1|-|-|TRBJ2-1|13
TGCGCCAGCAGCGCCCTCGGAGGCAATGAGCAGTTCTTC
CASSALGGNEQFF
>TRBV27|-|-|TRBJ2-2|15
TGTGCCAGCAGTTTTCAGACAGGGAACACCGGGGAGCTGTTTTTT
CASSFQTGNTGELFF
>TRBV27|TRBD1|-|TRBJ1-1|22
TGTGCCAGCCCGCGGAGGGGGGGCCACGTGGACAGGGGGCCTCTTATGAACACTGAAGCTTTCTTT
CASPRRGGHVDRGPLMNTEAFF
>TRBV29-1|-|-|TRBJ2-3|12
TGCAGCGTTGAAGGGGTCGGAGATACGCAGTATTTT
CSVEGVGDTQYF
>TRBV5-6|TRBD1|-|TRBJ2-7|15
TGTGCCAGCAGCGGTACAGGGGGCATTGTCTACGAGCAGTACTTC
CASSGTGGIVYEQYF
>TRBV2|-|-|TRBJ2-7|15
TGTGCCAGCAGTGAAAGTCAGGCGGGGACCTACGAGCAGTACTTC
CASSESQAGTYEQYF
>TRBV6-5|-|-|TRBJ1-2|14
TGTGCCAGCAGTTCAGGACAGCAGCTCTATGGCTACACCTTC
CASSSGQQLYGYTF
>TRBV25-1|-|-|TRBJ1-1|15
TGTGCCAGCAGTGAAGACCTGATTACGAACACTGAAGCTTTCTTT
CASSEDLITNTEAFF
>TRBV7-9|TRBD1|few|TRBJ2-7|17
TGTGCCAGCAGCCCACAGGGGGGTGGACAGCCAACCTACGAGCAGTACTTC
CASSPQGGGQPTYEQYF
>TRBV12-5|-|-|TRBJ1-1|12
TGTGCTAGTGGTACGACGGGGACTGAAGCTTTCTTT
CASGTTGTEAFF